This T cell receptor (beta chain) was identified during a study of T cells in Graves' hyperthyroidism and ophthalmopathy (dated by TCRdb to between 2017 and 2020). At the level of the whole study: Peripheral blood was collected at initial diagnosis, before any treatment. To identify distinguishing TCR V-J signatures, a discovery cohort of about a hundred patients was used, comprising 40 to 45 with Graves' ophthalmopathy and around 60 with stable Graves' hyperthyroidism. Prospective prediction of ophthalmopathy was tested in an independent validation cohort of 18 to 20 hyperthyroidism patients and some 17 patients who later progressed to ophthalmopathy. For training and testing, the roughly 93 patients in the discovery cohort were randomly divided in a 7:3 ratio. In roughly six Graves' hyperthyroidism patients, the study also compared T-cell repertoires from thyroid tissue with T-cell repertoires from blood. Once sampling was done, hyperthyroidism patients were given methimazole at a starting dose of 30 mg daily, whereas ophthalmopathy patients were given high-dose intravenous methylprednisolone. TCR Vbeta CDR3 sequencing of 135 peripheral blood samples (approximately 44 ophthalmopathy, about 74 hyperthyroidism and approximately 17 progressor patients) is reported in the paper. Results the study describes overall, beyond this receptor: A model built on a 13 V-J signature distinguished ophthalmopathy from stable hyperthyroidism, reaching over 85% sensitivity and around 81% specificity in cross-validation and 80%/75% in testing. Sample size was not statistically predetermined, and blinding of investigators to group allocation was not performed. In validation, progression to ophthalmopathy was predicted by the model with nearly 71% sensitivity and approximately 78% specificity, a median of about 6 months before onset. Most expanded thyroid clonotypes (frequency above 0.001) were also detected in blood, a finding suggesting that blood repertoires may reflect thyroid immune responses.

Comments on this clonotype: Its binding antigen is unknown. Base qualities were left out, and no much larger clone turns up one base away.

Moderately to severely active disease, a Clinical Activity Score of at least 3, a NOSPECS grade of at least 4, and a duration under 3 months were present in ophthalmopathy patients. Patients with uncontrolled infections, other autoimmune diseases, pregnancy or lactation were excluded. Diagnoses were based on clinical symptoms, serum thyroxine and TRAb, thyroid ultrasound and orbital computed tomography. PBMCs were separated from over 9 ml of fresh peripheral blood using Ficoll-Paque density gradient centrifugation. Trizol reagent was used to extract total RNA, and RNA quality was then checked on an Agilent 2100 Bioanalyzer. The TCR beta CDR3 regions were amplified from the RNA transcripts. The TCR CDR3 was subjected to a first round of RT-PCR using the HTBI primer set and the Qiagen OneStep RT-PCR kit. Libraries were constructed in a second round of multiplex PCR, after which size selection and purification were performed. Sequencing of the libraries was done on an Illumina HiSeq2000 using paired-end 100 bp reads. The original methods were these. SOAPnuke was used to process the raw data, removing reads that contained adapters or uncalled bases, had a mean Phred below 15, or lacked an exact match to the constant primer or identifier. High-quality paired reads were merged with COPE v1.2.5, and unique nucleotide sequences were defined as clonotypes. MiTCR v1.1 was used to align the clonotypes against IMGT TRBV, TRBD and TRBJ reference segments. Only V-J combinations with frequency above 0.0001, covering approximately 99% of repertoires, were analysed. The TCS score was defined as the ratio of F50 (clonal expansion) to E x V (chaos), calculated using BLOSUM62-based TCRdist between CDR3 peptides within each V-J. Welch's t-statistics and random forest reduced around 550 V-J features to fewer than 15, which were used in a naive Bayes classifier (R e1071). Through fastp at Q25 and MiXCR, TCRdb rebuilt clones from the public reads, retaining in-frame beta chains. Rows are unified per CDR3 protein, each entry keeping the most common DNA and genes. The V and J calls, along with clone size, are taken from TCRdb and not from the paper's own processing. The sample data list some 530,000 distinct CDR3 sequences, and about 20% of these were observed just once. The top ten clonotypes cover about half of the sample.

As encoded in the germline V gene, CDR1 is MNHEY while CDR2 is SVGEGT. There are 16 amino acids in the CDR3, from cysteine to phenylalanine inclusive. Only the CDR3 portion is preserved as DNA: 48 bases, with reading frame beginning at the first base. V is trimmed back by 5 bases and J by 3 bases, and the junction contains 11 bases that no gene match accounts for. The V and J genes are TRBV6-2 or TRBV6-3 and TRBJ2-7, with TRBD1 matching 9 junction bases. This TCR came from a woman aged 65 to 85 with Graves' ophthalmopathy. Sample: blood. The CDR3 is CASSQAPGQGNYEQYF. The DNA is as follows: TGTGCCAGCAGTCAGGCACCGGGACAGGGAAACTACGAGCAGTACTTC.